Each of the 27 T cell receptor beta chains below was sequenced from the same sample in a study of Ad26.COV2.S vaccination and SARS-CoV-2 variants. Treatment reported: around 19 received Ad26.COV2.S at low or high dose, single or two shots; 5 received placebo; per-sample allocation not given. Sampling was performed 63 days after the first vaccine or placebo injection. Here immunoSEQ multiplex PCR was the method, and the copy in TCRdb shows in-frame clones only, minus some. The sample yields roughly 680,000 clones, around 89% seen once. The sample here was peripheral blood, taken in a trial of Ad26.COV2.S vaccine versus placebo. The receptors derive from a person aged 18 to 65 who received the Ad26.COV2.S COVID-19 vaccine or a placebo.

V gene TRBV21-1 combines with J gene TRBJ2-4; TRBD2 reflects the table's D call only, with no check against the DNA. TRBV21-1 has pseudogene status. The CDR3 is 16 residues long. Here the CDR3 DNA reads TGTGCCAGCAGCAAATGCGGAGTCCTAGCCAAAAACATTCAGTACTTC. It is translated as CASSKCGVLAKNIQYF.

The chain carries TRBV29-1 and TRBJ2-3; TRBD1 aligns across 7 bases. Germline V gene data show CDR1 as SQVTM and CDR2 as ANQGSEA. This CDR3 is built from 14 residues. Trimming at V came to 4 bases and at J to 0 bases, leaving 4 bases not matched to a gene. The CDR3 coding sequence is TGCAGCGTTGGGGGGACAGCTAGCACAGATACGCAGTATTTT. It codes for CSVGGTASTDTQYF.

The chain recombines TRBV4-3 with TRBJ2-7, with D perhaps matching TRBD1 (5 bases). The germline CDR1 and CDR2 sequences are LGHNA and YSLEER. The CDR3 is made up of 15 amino acids. Trimming stripped 4 bases from V and 0 bases from J, with 13 bases between. CDR3 coding DNA: TGCGCCAGCAGCCGAACACCTACAGGCTCCTACGAGCAGTACTTC. It is translated as CASSRTPTGSYEQYF.

This sequence joins TRBV27 and TRBJ2-4, with D perhaps TRBD1 or TRBD2 (6 bases each). V dropped 2 bases and J dropped 1 base, with 12 bases sitting between them. Germline CDR1 is MNHEY and CDR2 is SMNVEV (reference sequence). There are 16 residues in the CDR3. The CDR3 nucleotides are TGTGCCAGCAGTTTACTCGGGGGCTTTGCCAAAAACATTCAGTACTTC. Translated: CASSLLGGFAKNIQYF.

The chain combines TRBV5-4 with TRBJ1-4, with D hard to call. Trimming took off 0 bases at V and 7 bases at J, with 7 bases between the two ends. Per germline, CDR1 SGHNT and CDR2 YYREEE (reference sequence). The CDR3 has 13 amino acids. The CDR3 DNA reads TGTGCCAGCAGCTTGGGTGGCGGTGAAAAACTGTTTTTT. Its protein product is CASSLGGGEKLFF.

This clone appeared a single time. V usage is TRBV5-1 and J usage is TRBJ2-7, with 8 bases matching TRBD1. V lost 4 bases and J lost 1; bases outside the gene matches: 7. Germline V lookup: CDR1 SGHRS, CDR2 YFSETQ. The CDR3 runs to 15 residues. The CDR3 region is CASSPITGGSYEQYF. CDR3 nucleotide sequence: TGCGCCAGCAGCCCTATTACAGGGGGATCCTACGAGCAGTACTTC.

The chain has TRBV12-3 or TRBV12-4 and TRBJ1-5, with unresolved D. CDR3 length: 13 residues. V lost 6 bases and J lost 0, with 6 bases in between. CDR3 in DNA: TGTGCCAGCAGACTTTCTAGCAATCAGCCCCAGCATTTT. It is translated as CASRLSSNQPQHF.

The rearrangement uses TRBV5-1 and TRBJ2-1, with D perhaps matching TRBD1 (6 bases). V was trimmed by 5 bases and J by 5 bases, leaving 14 bases between them. This CDR3 spans 14 amino acids. Germline CDR1 SGHRS, CDR2 YFSETQ. The CDR3 here is CASRIQNRDNEQFF. The CDR3 DNA is TGCGCCAGCAGAATACAGAACAGGGACAATGAGCAGTTCTTC.

This rearrangement joins TRBV20-1 to TRBJ1-2; no firm D call. The CDR3 runs 10 residues. V lost 0 bases and J lost 6, with 2 bases in between. Germline V CDR1 and CDR2: DFQATT, SNEGSKA (reference sequence). The CDR3 DNA reads TGCAGTGCTAGAGAAAATGGCTACACCTTC. Encoded protein: CSARENGYTF.

The CDR3 here is CATSDLPGTSVYEQYF. For the CDR3, the DNA is TGTGCCACCAGTGATTTGCCGGGGACTAGTGTCTACGAGCAGTACTTC. The chain is built from TRBV24-1 and TRBJ2-7, with 8 bases lining up with TRBD2. Germline assignment: CDR1 KGHDR and CDR2 SFDVKD. The CDR3 consists of 16 residues. Trimming took 0 bases from V and 3 from J; bases not matched to a gene: 6.

The V gene is TRBV14, the J gene TRBJ1-3; 8 nucleotides line up with TRBD1. The CDR3 length is 16 residues. Looked up from germline, CDR1 is SGHDN and CDR2 is FVKESK. Unmatched junction bases numbered 5, after V lost 4 bases and J lost 0 bases. The CDR3 sequence: CASSRAGGPSGNTIYF. CDR3 coding DNA: TGTGCCAGCAGCCGAGCAGGGGGCCCCTCTGGAAACACCATATATTTT.

The rearrangement joins TRBV4-3 to TRBJ2-1; perhaps TRBD1 as D (5 bases). The CDR3 totals 16 residues. The V end lost 0 bases, the J end lost 7 bases, and 16 bases lay between the germline ends. Germline CDR1 reads LGHNA; CDR2 reads YSLEER. The CDR3 sequence: CASSQEELRGQNEQFF. CDR3 in DNA: TGCGCCAGCAGCCAAGAGGAACTAAGGGGCCAAAATGAGCAGTTCTTC.

The chain employs TRBV7-3 and TRBJ1-1, with 9 bases fitting TRBD1. This CDR3 comprises 16 residues. From germline, CDR1 is SGHTA and CDR2 FQGTGA. V lost 4 bases to trimming and J lost 3 bases; unmatched junction nucleotides: 9. In DNA, the CDR3 is TGTGCCAGCAGCTCGGGGACAGGGTCCCAGTACACTGAAGCTTTCTTT. The encoded protein is CASSSGTGSQYTEAFF.

The chain recombines TRBV5-8 with TRBJ2-5, with a weak D call TRBD1 (6 bases). The germline CDR1 and CDR2 sequences are SGHTS and YDEGEE. The CDR3 is 16 amino acids. The V end lost 2 bases, the J end lost 5 bases, and 19 bases lay between the germline ends. The CDR3 spells CASSLNQGTLGETQYF. The DNA of the CDR3 is TGTGCCAGCAGCTTAAACCAGGGGACCCTGGGTGAGACCCAGTACTTC.

V and J are TRBV7-2 and TRBJ2-3, with 9 bases that match TRBD1. The CDR3 runs to 16 residues. With 8 bases clipped from V and 5 bases from J, the junction kept 14 bases outside the gene matches. CDR1 SGHTA and CDR2 FQGNSA come from the germline V gene. The CDR3 loop reads CASLSWGQGLRDTQYF. In DNA, the CDR3 is TGTGCCAGCCTATCGTGGGGACAGGGCTTGAGAGATACGCAGTATTTT.

The chain uses TRBV5-1 and TRBJ1-1; 8 nucleotides match TRBD1. Per germline, CDR1 SGHRS and CDR2 YFSETQ. The CDR3 extends over 16 amino acids. The junction had 13 bases not matched to a gene; V was cut back by 3 bases and J by 6 bases. DNA for the CDR3: TGCGCCAGCAGCTCCCGAGTTGGACAGGGCGTCCCTGAAGCTTTCTTT. Translating it yields CASSSRVGQGVPEAFF. Together with reference TRBV5-1 and TRBJ1-1, the CDR3 gives the full variable domain: KAGVTQTPRYLIKTRGQQVTLSCSPISGHRSVSWYQQTPGQGLQFLFEYFSETQRNKGNFPGRFSGRQFSNSRSEMNVSTLELGDSALYLCASSSRVGQGVPEAFFGQGTRLTVV.

This chain connects TRBV5-1 to TRBJ1-1; D not resolved. V gave up 1 base and J gave up 0 bases, with 7 bases separating them. The CDR3 totals 14 residues. CDR1 SGHRS and CDR2 YFSETQ come from the germline V gene. The CDR3 region is CASSLSPVNTEAFF. The CDR3 DNA reads as TGCGCCAGCAGCTTGTCTCCGGTGAACACTGAAGCTTTCTTT.

The chain links TRBV18 to TRBJ1-3, with TRBD1 as a possible D gene (5 bases). Deletions cut 2 bases from V and 0 bases from J, with 11 bases between. CDR3 length: 16 amino acids. The germline CDR1 and CDR2 sequences are KGHSH and LQKENI. CDR3 nucleotide sequence: TGTGCCAGCTCACCAGCTCCAGGGTACTCTGGAAACACCATATATTTT. Translated: CASSPAPGYSGNTIYF.

The V and J genes are TRBV7-9 and TRBJ1-4, with D perhaps TRBD1 (6 bases). The V and J ends lost 6 bases and 5 bases respectively, with 13 bases between them. Germline V lookup: CDR1 SEHNR, CDR2 FQNEAQ (reference sequence). The CDR3 is 14 residues long. In DNA, the CDR3 is TGTGCCAGCAGTTGGGACATCGAAAATGAAAAACTGTTTTTT. Its protein is CASSWDIENEKLFF.

This clone appeared once. The CDR3 DNA sequence: TGTGCCAGCAGTTACACGGGACTAGCGGGGAATGAGCAGTTCTTC. Protein sequence: CASSYTGLAGNEQFF. This chain uses TRBV6-5 with TRBJ2-1; 13 positions agree with TRBD2. Unmatched junction bases numbered 2, after V lost 2 bases and J lost 7 bases. Germline V gives CDR1 MNHEY, CDR2 SVGAGI. The CDR3 covers 15 residues.

The chain is built from TRBV7-2 and TRBJ1-5, with TRBD1 matching 7 bases. The CDR3 length is 14 residues. Germline V gene sequence: CDR1 SGHTA, CDR2 FQGNSA. The trim removed 0 bases at V and 7 bases at J, leaving 3 bases unmatched. CDR3 sequence reads: CASSLAQGVQPQHF. CDR3 DNA: TGTGCCAGCAGCTTAGCCCAGGGGGTGCAGCCCCAGCATTTT.

The chain carries TRBV30 and TRBJ2-1, with D perhaps matching TRBD1 (5 bases). CDR1 GTSNPN and CDR2 SVGIG come from the germline V gene (reference sequence). With 3 bases removed from V and 12 bases from J, the gap between germline ends came to 9 bases. The CDR3 is made up of 10 amino acids. CDR3 sequence (DNA): TGTGCCTGGAGGGACAAAGTGCAGTTCTTC. The encoded protein is CAWRDKVQFF.

V usage is TRBV24-1 and J usage is TRBJ1-5; D is perhaps TRBD1 (5 bases). V lost 9 bases to trimming and J lost 0 bases, with 8 bases between them. The CDR3 contains 13 residues. Looked up from germline, CDR1 is KGHDR and CDR2 is SFDVKD. The CDR3 coding sequence is TGTGCCACCCAGGGAGATAGCAATCAGCCCCAGCATTTT. It translates to CATQGDSNQPQHF.

The gene calls are TRBV7-9 and TRBJ2-7; weak D call: TRBD2 (5 bases). The germline V gene has CDR1 SEHNR and CDR2 FQNEAQ (reference sequence). The CDR3 covers 13 residues. Trimming removed 0 bases at V and 7 bases at J, with 10 bases between. Here the CDR3 DNA reads TGTGCCAGCAGCTTAGCGGGAGTTTGGGAGCAGTACTTC. Its protein product is CASSLAGVWEQYF.

The chain carries TRBV6-1 and TRBJ2-1; 10 bases agree with TRBD2. Germline V gene lookup returns CDR1 MNHNS and CDR2 SASEGT. V dropped 3 bases and J dropped 6; count of bases not matched to a gene: 2. The CDR3 is 14 amino acids. The CDR3 loop reads CASSESGRANEQFF. As DNA, the CDR3 is TGTGCCAGCAGTGAGAGCGGGAGGGCCAATGAGCAGTTCTTC.

The rearrangement links TRBV6-5 to TRBJ2-3; a possible D gene is TRBD2 (7 bases). Germline CDR1 and CDR2: MNHEY and SVGAGI. Between the trimmed V and J ends, which lost 5 bases and 4 bases, there was a span of 16 bases. The CDR3 consists of 15 residues. The CDR3 DNA reads as TGTGCCAGCAGTACGTACAGGGAGGGGGCAGATACGCAGTATTTT. Amino acids: CASSTYREGADTQYF.

With regard to this clone: The identical CDR3 is also encoded by other nucleotide sequences in the sample. The rearrangement links TRBV18 to TRBJ1-5, with unresolved D. Germline V CDR1 and CDR2: KGHSH, LQKENI. The CDR3 is made up of 13 amino acids. The V gene lost 3 bases and the J gene lost 5 bases, with 8 bases spanning the gap. CDR3 bases: TGTGCCAGCTCACCTGGTCGAGATCAGCCCCAGCATTTT. Amino acids: CASSPGRDQPQHF.